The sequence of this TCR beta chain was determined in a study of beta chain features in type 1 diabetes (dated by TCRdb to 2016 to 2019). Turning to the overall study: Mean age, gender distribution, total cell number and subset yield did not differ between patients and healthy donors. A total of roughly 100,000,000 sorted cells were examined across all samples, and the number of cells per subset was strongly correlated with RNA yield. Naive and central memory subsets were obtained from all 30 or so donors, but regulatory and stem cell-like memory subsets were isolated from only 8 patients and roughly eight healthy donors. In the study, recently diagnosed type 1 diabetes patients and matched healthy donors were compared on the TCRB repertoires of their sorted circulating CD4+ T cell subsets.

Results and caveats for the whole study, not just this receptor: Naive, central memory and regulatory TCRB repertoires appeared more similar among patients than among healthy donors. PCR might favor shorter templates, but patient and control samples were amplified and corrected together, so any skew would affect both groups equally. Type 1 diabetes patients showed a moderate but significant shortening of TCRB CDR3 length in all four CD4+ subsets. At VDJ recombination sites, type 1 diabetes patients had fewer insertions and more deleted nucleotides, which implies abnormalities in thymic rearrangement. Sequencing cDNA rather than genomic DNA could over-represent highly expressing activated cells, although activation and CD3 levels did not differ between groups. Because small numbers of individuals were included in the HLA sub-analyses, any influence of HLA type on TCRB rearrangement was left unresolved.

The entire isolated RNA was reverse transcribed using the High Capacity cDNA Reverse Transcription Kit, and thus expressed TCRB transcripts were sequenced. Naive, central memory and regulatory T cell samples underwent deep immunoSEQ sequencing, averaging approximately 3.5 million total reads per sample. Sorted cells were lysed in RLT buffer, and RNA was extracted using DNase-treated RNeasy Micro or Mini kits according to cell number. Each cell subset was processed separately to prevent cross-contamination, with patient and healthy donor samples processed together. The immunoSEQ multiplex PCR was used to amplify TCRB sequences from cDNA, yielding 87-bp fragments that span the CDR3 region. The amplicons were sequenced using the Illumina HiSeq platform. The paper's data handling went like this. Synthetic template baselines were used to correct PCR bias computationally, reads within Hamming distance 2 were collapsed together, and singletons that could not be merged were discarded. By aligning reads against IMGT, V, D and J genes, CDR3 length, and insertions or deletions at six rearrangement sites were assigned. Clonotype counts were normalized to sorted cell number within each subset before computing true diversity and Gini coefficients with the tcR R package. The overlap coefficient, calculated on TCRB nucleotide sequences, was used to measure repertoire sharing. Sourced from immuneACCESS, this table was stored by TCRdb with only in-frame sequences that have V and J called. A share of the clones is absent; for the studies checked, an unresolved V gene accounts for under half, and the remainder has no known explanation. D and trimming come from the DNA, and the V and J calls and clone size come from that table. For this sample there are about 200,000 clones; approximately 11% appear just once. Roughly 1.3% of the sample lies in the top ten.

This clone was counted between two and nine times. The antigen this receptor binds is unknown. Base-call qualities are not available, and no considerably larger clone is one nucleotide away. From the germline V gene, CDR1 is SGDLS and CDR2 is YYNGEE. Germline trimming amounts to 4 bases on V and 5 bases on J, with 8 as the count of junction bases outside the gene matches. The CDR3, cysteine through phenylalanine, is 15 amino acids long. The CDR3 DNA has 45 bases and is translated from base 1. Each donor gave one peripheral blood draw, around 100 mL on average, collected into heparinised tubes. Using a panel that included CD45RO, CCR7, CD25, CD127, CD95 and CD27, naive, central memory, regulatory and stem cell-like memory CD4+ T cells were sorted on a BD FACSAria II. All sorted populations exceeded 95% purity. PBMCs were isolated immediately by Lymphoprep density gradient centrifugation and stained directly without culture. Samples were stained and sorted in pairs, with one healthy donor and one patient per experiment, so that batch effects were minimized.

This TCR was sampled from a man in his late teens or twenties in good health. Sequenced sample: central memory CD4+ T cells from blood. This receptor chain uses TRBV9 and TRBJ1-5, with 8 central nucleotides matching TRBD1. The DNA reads TGTGCCAGCAGCACGACAGGGGAGGGACATCAGCCCCAGCATTTT. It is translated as CASSTTGEGHQPQHF.